The 8 T cell receptor beta chains reported below all come from one sample, sequenced in a study of T cell repertoires in cytomegalovirus infection. TCRdb recomputed calls from the reads with MiXCR, one row per CDR3 protein. Of about 310,000 distinct CDR3 sequences listed, 17% are singletons. Input material: PBMCs. These receptor sequences come from a human donor in good health (CMV status not recorded). Some clones in this sample may be carry-over from other donors' samples.

V usage is TRBV20-1 and J usage is TRBJ2-7; TRBD2 aligns across 9 bases. This CDR3 is built from 15 residues. Germline assignment: CDR1 DFQATT and CDR2 SNEGSKA (reference sequence). Germline trimming cut 0 bases from V and 1 base from J; bases unmatched to any gene: 4. CDR3 sequence (DNA): TGCAGTGCTAGAGAACGGCGGGGGGGTTCCTACGAGCAGTACTTC. Protein product: CSARERRGGSYEQYF.

Ten or more counts support this clonotype. The chain uses TRBV27 and TRBJ2-3; TRBD1 matches at 7 bases. Germline CDR1 reads MNHEY; CDR2 reads SMNVEV (reference sequence). J gave up 1 base and V 5 bases, and 6 bases lay outside the gene matches. The CDR3 covers 15 residues. The CDR3 spells CASSLMGQRTDTQYF. DNA of the CDR3: TGTGCCAGCAGTCTGATGGGACAGCGCACAGATACGCAGTATTTT.

This clonotype was counted many times. The V call is TRBV19, the J call TRBJ1-5; possible D gene TRBD1, 6 bases. Germline loops: CDR1 LNHDA, CDR2 SQIVND (reference sequence). Trimming cost V 4 bases and J 7 bases, with 23 bases left between them. CDR3 length: 17 amino acids. CDR3 coding DNA: TGTGCCAGTAGTACACGGAAAGGACAGAAGTCCGACCAGCCCCAGCATTTT. Its protein product is CASSTRKGQKSDQPQHF. Full variable domain (remainder filled in from reference TRBV19 and TRBJ1-5): DGGITQSPKYLFRKEGQNVTLSCEQNLNHDAMYWYRQDPGQGLRLIYYSQIVNDFQKGDIAEGYSVSREKKESFPLTVTSAQKNPTAFYLCASSTRKGQKSDQPQHFGDGTRLSIL.

The table lists this clonotype with many counts. The gene calls are TRBV28 and TRBJ1-4; 9 bases are shared with TRBD1. Germline V gives CDR1 MDHEN, CDR2 SYDVKM. The CDR3 has 16 residues. J lost 4 bases, V lost 5 bases, and 8 bases had no gene match. CDR3 sequence: CASSGSGTGINEKLFF. In nucleotides, the CDR3 is TGTGCCAGCAGTGGGTCCGGGACAGGGATTAATGAAAAACTGTTTTTT.

In this sample, this clonotype turned up a few times. The rearrangement uses TRBV7-2 and TRBJ1-1; D is perhaps TRBD1 (6 bases). Germline CDR1 SGHTA, CDR2 FQGNSA. The CDR3 covers 13 residues. The V and J ends lost 4 bases and 5 bases respectively, with 11 bases between them. The CDR3 here is CASSSQQGTEAFF. Written as DNA, the CDR3 is TGTGCCAGCAGCTCCCAACAGGGTACTGAAGCTTTCTTT.

In this sample, this clonotype turned up many times. The chain links TRBV10-3 to TRBJ1-5; the D is unclear. V gave up 4 bases and J gave up 4 bases, with 8 bases separating them. This CDR3 is 13 amino acids long. Germline assignment: CDR1 ENHRY and CDR2 SYGVKD. CDR3 region: CAISGQDNQPQHF. For the CDR3, the DNA is TGTGCCATCAGTGGCCAGGATAATCAGCCCCAGCATTTT.

The V and J genes are TRBV7-9 and TRBJ1-6; a possible D gene is TRBD1 (6 bases). This CDR3 has 15 amino acids. Germline values: CDR1 SEHNR, CDR2 FQNEAQ (reference sequence). Trimming shortened V by 5 bases and J by 6 bases, and 14 bases separated the two germline ends. The CDR3 DNA sequence: TGTGCCAGCAGCCCTCAAGGGACAATTAATTCACCCCTCCACTTT. It encodes CASSPQGTINSPLHF.

This clonotype showed up many times. The chain has TRBV7-2 and TRBJ2-1; D ambiguous. CDR1 is SGHTA, CDR2 FQGNSA, per germline. The CDR3 totals 15 residues. The V end lost 0 bases, the J end lost 4 bases, and 10 bases lay between the germline ends. In DNA, the CDR3 is TGTGCCAGCAGCTTAGCGTTGTCAGATTACAATGAGCAGTTCTTC. This encodes CASSLALSDYNEQFF. Using reference TRBV7-2 and TRBJ2-1 for the parts outside the CDR3, the full variable domain is GAGVSQSPSNKVTEKGKDVELRCDPISGHTALYWYRQSLGQGLEFLIYFQGNSAPDKSGLPSDRFSAERTGGSVSTLTIQRTQQEDSAVYLCASSLALSDYNEQFFGPGTRLTVL.